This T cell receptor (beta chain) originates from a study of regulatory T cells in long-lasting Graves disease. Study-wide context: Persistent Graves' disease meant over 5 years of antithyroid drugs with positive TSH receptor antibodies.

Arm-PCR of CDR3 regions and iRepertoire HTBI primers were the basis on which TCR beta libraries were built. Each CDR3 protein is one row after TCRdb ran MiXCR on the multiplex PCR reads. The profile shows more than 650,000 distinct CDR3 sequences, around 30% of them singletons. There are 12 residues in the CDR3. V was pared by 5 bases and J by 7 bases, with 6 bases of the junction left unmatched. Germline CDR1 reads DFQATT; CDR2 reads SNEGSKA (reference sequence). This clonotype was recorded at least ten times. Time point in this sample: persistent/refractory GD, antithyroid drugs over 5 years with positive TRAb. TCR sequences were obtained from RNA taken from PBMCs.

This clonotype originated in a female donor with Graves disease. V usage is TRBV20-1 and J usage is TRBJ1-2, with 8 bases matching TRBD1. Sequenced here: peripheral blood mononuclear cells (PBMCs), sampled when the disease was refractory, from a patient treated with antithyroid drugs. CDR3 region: CSAHLDRGGYTF. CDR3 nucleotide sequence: TGCAGTGCTCACCTCGACAGGGGTGGCTACACCTTC.